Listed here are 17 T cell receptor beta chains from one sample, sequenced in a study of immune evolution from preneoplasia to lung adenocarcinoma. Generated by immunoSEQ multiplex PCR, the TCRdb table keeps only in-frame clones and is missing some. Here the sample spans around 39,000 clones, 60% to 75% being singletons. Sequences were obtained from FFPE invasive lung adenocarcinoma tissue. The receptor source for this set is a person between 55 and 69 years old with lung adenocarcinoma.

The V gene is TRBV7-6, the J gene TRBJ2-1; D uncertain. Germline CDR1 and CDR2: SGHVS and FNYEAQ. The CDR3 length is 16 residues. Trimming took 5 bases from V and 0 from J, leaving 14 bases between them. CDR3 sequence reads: CASSRSGQSSYNEQFF. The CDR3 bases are TGTGCCAGCAGCCGATCGGGCCAGAGCTCCTACAATGAGCAGTTCTTC.

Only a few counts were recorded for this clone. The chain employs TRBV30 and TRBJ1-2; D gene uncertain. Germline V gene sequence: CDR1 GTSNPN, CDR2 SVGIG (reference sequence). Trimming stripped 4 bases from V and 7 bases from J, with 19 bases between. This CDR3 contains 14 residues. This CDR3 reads CAWTLKATAGGYTF. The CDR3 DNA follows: TGTGCCTGGACTCTGAAAGCAACCGCCGGTGGCTACACCTTC.

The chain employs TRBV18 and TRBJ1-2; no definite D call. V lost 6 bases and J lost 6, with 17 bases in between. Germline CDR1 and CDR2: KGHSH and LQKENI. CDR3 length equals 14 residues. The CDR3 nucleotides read TGTGCCAGCTCCGACACGGCAGGAAGGGATGGCTACACCTTC. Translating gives CASSDTAGRDGYTF.

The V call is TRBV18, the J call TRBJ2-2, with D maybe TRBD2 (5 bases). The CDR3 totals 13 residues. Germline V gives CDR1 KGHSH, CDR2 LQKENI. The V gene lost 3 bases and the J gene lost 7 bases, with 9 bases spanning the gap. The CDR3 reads CASSPTRDGELFF. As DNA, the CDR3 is TGTGCCAGCTCACCGACGAGGGACGGGGAGCTGTTTTTT.

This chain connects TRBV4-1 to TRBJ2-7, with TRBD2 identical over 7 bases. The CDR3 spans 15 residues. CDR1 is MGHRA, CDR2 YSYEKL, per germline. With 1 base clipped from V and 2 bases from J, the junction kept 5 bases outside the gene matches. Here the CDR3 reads CASSQASSGPYEQYF. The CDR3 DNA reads TGCGCCAGCAGCCAAGCCTCTAGCGGACCCTACGAGCAGTACTTC.

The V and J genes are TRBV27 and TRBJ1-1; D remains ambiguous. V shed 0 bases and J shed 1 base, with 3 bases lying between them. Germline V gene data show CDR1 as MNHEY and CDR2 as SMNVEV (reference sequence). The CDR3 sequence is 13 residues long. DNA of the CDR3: TGTGCCAGCAGTTTATCGTGGAACACTGAAGCTTTCTTT. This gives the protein CASSLSWNTEAFF.

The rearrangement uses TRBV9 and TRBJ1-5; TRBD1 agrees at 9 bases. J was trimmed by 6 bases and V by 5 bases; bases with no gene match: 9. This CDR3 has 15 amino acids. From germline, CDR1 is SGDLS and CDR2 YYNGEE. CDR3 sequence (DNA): TGTGCCAGCAGACACGACAGGGGGAACGTTCAGCCCCAGCATTTT. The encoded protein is CASRHDRGNVQPQHF.

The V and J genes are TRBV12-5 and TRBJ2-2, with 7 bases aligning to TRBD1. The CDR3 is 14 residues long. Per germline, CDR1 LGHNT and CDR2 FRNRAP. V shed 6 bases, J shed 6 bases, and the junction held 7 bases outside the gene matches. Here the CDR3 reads CASGGDSLSGELFF. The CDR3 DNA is TGTGCTAGTGGGGGGGACAGTCTCTCCGGGGAGCTGTTTTTT.

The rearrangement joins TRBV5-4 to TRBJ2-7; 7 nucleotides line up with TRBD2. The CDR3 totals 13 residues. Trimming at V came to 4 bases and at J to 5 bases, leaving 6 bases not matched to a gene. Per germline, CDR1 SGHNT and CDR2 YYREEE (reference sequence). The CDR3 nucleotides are TGTGCCAGCAGCCCGGGGGGAGGGCACGAGCAGTACTTC. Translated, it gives CASSPGGGHEQYF.

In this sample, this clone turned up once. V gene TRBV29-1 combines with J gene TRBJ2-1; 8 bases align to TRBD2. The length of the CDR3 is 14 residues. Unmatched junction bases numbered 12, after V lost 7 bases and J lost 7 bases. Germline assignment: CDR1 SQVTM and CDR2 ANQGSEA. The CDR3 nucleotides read TGCAGCGCCCGCCGGGAAGCGGGAGTAAATGAGCAGTTCTTC. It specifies CSARREAGVNEQFF.

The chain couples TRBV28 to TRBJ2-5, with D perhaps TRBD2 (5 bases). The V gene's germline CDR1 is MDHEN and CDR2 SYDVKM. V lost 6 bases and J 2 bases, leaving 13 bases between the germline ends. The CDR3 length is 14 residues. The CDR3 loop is CASSPGRTQETQYF. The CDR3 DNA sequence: TGTGCCAGCAGCCCCGGTCGGACTCAAGAGACCCAGTACTTC.

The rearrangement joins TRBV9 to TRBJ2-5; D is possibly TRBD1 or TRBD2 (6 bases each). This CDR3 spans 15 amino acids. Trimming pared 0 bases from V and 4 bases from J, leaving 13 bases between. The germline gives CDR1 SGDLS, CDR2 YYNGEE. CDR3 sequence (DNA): TGTGCCAGCAGCGTAGGGGGGGCACGAGGAGAGACCCAGTACTTC. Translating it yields CASSVGGARGETQYF.

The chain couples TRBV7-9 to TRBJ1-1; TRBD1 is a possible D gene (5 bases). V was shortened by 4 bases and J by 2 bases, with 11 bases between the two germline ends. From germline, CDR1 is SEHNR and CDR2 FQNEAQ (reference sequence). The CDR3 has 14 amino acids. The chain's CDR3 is CASSSRDGNTEAFF. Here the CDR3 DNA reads TGTGCCAGCAGCTCCCGGGACGGTAACACTGAAGCTTTCTTT.

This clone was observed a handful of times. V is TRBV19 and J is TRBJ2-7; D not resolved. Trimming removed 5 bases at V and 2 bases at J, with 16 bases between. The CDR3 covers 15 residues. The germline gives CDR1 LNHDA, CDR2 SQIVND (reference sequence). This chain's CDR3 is CASSPRLYSTYEQYF. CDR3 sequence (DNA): TGTGCCAGTAGTCCCCGACTGTACTCGACCTACGAGCAGTACTTC.

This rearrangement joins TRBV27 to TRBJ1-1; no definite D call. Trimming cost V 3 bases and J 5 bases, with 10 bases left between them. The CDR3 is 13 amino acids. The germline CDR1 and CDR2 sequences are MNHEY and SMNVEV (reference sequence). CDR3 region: CASSLQEGTEAFF. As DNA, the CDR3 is TGTGCCAGCAGTTTGCAGGAAGGGACTGAAGCTTTCTTT.

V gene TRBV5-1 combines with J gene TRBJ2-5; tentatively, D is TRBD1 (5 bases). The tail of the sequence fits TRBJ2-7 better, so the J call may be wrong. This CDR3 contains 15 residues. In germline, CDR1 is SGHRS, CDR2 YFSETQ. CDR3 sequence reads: CASSLAQGDRYEQYF. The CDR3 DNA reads TGCGCCAGCAGCTTGGCTCAGGGTGATCGCTACGAGCAGTACTTC.

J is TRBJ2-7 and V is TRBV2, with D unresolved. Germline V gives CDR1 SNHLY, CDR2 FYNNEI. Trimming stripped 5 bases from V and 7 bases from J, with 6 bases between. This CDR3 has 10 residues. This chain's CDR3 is CASSLKEQYF. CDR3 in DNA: TGTGCCAGCAGTCTGAAAGAGCAGTACTTC.